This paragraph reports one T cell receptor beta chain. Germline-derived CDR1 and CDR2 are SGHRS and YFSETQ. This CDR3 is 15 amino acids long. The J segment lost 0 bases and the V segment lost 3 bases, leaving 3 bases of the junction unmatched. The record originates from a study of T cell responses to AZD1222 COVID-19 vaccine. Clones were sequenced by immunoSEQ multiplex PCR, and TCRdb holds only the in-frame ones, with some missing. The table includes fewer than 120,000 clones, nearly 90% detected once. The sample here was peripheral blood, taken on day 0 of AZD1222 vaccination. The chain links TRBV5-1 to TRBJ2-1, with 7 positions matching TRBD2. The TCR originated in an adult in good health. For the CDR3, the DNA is TGCGCCAGCAGCTCTGGCGGGGGCTCCTACAATGAGCAGTTCTTC. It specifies CASSSGGGSYNEQFF.